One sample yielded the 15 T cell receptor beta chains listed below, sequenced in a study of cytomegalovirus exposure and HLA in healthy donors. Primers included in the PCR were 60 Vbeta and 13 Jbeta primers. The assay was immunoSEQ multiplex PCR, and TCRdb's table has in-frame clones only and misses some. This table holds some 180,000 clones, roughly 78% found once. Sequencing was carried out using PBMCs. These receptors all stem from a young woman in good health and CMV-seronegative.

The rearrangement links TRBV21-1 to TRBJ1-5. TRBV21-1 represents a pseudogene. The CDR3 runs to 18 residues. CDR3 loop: CASNSVWDSGKANQPQHF. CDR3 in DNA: TGTGCCAGCAACTCCGTTTGGGACTCCGGGAAGGCCAATCAGCCCCAGCATTTT.

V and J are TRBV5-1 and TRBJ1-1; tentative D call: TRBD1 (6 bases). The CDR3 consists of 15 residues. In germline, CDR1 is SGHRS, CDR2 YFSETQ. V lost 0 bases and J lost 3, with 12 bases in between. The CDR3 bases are TGCGCCAGCAGCTTGGAACCAGGGGCGGACACTGAAGCTTTCTTT. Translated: CASSLEPGADTEAFF.

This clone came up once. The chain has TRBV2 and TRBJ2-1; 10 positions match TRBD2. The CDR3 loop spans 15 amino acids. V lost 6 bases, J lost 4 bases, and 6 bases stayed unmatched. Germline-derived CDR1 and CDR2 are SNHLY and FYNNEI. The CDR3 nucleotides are TGTGCCAGCAGGGCGACTAGCGGGCTTTACAATGAGCAGTTCTTC. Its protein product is CASRATSGLYNEQFF.

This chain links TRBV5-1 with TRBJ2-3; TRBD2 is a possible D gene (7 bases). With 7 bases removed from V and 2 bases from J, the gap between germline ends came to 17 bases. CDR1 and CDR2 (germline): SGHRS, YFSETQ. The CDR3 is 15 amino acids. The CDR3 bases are TGCGCCAGCGCCTCAGGACGGGGGGCCACAGATACGCAGTATTTT. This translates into CASASGRGATDTQYF.

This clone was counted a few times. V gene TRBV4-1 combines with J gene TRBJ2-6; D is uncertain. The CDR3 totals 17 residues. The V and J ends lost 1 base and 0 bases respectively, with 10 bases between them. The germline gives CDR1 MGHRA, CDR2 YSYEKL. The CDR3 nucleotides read TGCGCCAGCAGCCAAGTGAAGTGGCTCTCTGGGGCCAACGTCCTGACTTTC. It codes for CASSQVKWLSGANVLTF.

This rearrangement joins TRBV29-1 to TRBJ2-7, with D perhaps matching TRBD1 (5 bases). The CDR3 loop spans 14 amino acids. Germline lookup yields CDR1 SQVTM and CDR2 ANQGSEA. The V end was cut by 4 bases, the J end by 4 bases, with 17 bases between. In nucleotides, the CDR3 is TGCAGCGTTGCTGGGTCAGGGCTAGTGTACGAGCAGTACTTC. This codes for CSVAGSGLVYEQYF.

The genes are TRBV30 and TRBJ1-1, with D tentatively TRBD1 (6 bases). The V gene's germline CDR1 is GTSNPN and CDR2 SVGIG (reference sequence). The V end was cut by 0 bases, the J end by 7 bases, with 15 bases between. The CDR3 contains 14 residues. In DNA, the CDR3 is TGTGCCTGGAGTGTACTTCGGGGGGCAAGTGAAGCTTTCTTT. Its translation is CAWSVLRGASEAFF.

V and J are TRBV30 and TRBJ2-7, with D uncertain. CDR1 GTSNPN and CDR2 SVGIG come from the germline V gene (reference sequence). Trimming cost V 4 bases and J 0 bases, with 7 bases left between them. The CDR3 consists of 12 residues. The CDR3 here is CAWNSGSYEQYF. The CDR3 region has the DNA TGTGCCTGGAATTCCGGCTCCTACGAGCAGTACTTC.

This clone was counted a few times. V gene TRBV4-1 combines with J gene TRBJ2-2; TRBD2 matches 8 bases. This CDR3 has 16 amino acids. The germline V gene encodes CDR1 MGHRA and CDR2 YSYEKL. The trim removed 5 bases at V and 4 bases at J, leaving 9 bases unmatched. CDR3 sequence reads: CASSEGGGPGTGELFF. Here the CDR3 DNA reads TGCGCCAGCAGCGAAGGCGGGGGGCCCGGCACCGGGGAGCTGTTTTTT.

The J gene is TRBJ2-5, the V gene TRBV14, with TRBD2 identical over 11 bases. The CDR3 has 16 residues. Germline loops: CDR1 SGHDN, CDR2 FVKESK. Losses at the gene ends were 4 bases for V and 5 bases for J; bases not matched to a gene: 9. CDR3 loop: CASSPRSRLAGETQYF. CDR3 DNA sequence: TGTGCCAGCAGCCCCCGGTCGAGACTAGCGGGGGAGACCCAGTACTTC.

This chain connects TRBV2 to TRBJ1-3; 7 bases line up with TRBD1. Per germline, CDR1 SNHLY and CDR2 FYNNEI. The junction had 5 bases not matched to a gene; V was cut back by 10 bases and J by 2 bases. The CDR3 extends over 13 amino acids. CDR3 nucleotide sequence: TGTGCCAAGACAGGGTTCGCTGGAAACACCATATATTTT. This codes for CAKTGFAGNTIYF.

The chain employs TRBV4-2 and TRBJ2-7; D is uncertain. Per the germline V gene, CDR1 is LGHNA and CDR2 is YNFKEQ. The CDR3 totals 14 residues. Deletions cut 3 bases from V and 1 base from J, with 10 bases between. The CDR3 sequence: CASSQRGESYEQYF. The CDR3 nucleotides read TGTGCCAGCAGCCAGAGAGGTGAATCCTACGAGCAGTACTTC.

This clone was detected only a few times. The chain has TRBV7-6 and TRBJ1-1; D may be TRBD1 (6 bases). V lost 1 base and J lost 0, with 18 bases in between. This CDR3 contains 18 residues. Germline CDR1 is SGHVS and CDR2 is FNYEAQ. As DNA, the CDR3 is TGTGCCAGCAGCTTAGACGTGGGAACAGGGCTAATGAACACTGAAGCTTTCTTT. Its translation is CASSLDVGTGLMNTEAFF.

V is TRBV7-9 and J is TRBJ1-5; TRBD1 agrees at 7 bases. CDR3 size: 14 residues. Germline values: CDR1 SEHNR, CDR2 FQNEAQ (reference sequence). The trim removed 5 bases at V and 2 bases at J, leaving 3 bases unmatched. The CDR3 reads CASSPGQGNQPQHF. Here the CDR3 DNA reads TGTGCCAGCAGCCCCGGACAGGGCAATCAGCCCCAGCATTTT.

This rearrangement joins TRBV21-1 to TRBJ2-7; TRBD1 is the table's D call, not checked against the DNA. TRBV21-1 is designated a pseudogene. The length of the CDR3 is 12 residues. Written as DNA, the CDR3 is TGTGCCGGATACAGGCTTCGCTACGAGCAGTACTTC. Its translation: CAGYRLRYEQYF.